The T cell receptor (beta chain) described here comes from a study of technical replicates of blood from a handful of donors. Using immunoSEQ multiplex PCR, the repertoire was profiled, and TCRdb retains in-frame clones only, with some absent. The data hold 55,000 to 75,000 clones, with approximately 83% observed a single time. This CDR3 is built from 14 residues. Germline CDR1 and CDR2: SNHLY and FYNNEI. The trim removed 7 bases at V and 6 bases at J, leaving 9 bases unmatched. Sequenced input: PBMCs. The clonotype comes from a human donor in good health. Some clones in this sample may be carry-over from other donors' samples. This chain links TRBV2 with TRBJ2-1, with 7 bases fitting TRBD2. The CDR3: CASTFLTSSNEQFF. CDR3 nucleotide sequence: TGTGCCAGCACCTTCTTGACTAGCTCCAATGAGCAGTTCTTC. Full variable domain (rest looked up from reference TRBV2 and TRBJ2-1): EPEVTQTPSHQVTQMGQEVILRCVPISNHLYFYWYRQILGQKVEFLVSFYNNEISEKSEIFDDQFSVERPDGSNFTLKIRSTKLEDSAMYFCASTFLTSSNEQFFGPGTRLTVL.